This TCR beta chain was sequenced for a study of blood T cell repertoires in COVID-19 (dated by TCRdb to 2019 to 2021). Background for the entire study: Collaborator samples came from the United States, Italy and Spain and covered acute and convalescent phases of COVID-19. Where available, HLA class I and class II types were taken from metadata supplied by the sample provider and were not determined by assay-based typing. The samples were drawn from the first 160 participants of the ongoing ImmuneRACE study and from some 1,300 subjects provided by 6 global collaborators. Deeply sampled blood TCRbeta repertoires from subjects exposed to, actively infected with, or recovered from COVID-19 were included in the dataset. A de-identified subject ID, COVID-19 status, age in years and sex were almost always included in the sample metadata. The repertoires were made available in a free public database intended to serve as a resource for research on the immune response to SARS-CoV-2. The material from the prospective study consisted of cDNA or gDNA derived from T cells, B-cell-depleted T cells, or PBMCs. The full study reports these points: How much clinical and demographic metadata was included differed by source and by participant, and the metadata was provided uncurated.

TCRbeta CDR3 regions were amplified from genomic DNA using the immunoSEQ Assay, a bias-controlled multiplex PCR. The published analysis was carried out like this. Nucleated cell counts per sample were estimated from amplification of reference gene primers within the assay. To quantify the absolute abundance of each unique TCRbeta CDR3 rearrangement, sequence reads were collapsed and filtered. For each sample, productive Simpson clonality was calculated by taking the square root of Simpson's diversity index across productive rearrangements. The clones in this table, taken by TCRdb from immuneACCESS, are in-frame only. Not every clone is retained; where verified, under half of the shortfall comes from an unresolved V gene, and the cause of the rest is unknown. Clone size and V and J calls were adopted from that table, with D and trimming inferred from the DNA. This sample holds roughly 220,000 clones; 70% to 90% were observed only once. Under 4.5% of the sample is in the top ten clones.

Including the terminal cysteine and phenylalanine, the CDR3 comprises 16 residues. The read is trimmed to its CDR3 DNA, 48 bases read in frame from base 1. V sheds 0 bases and J sheds 0 bases, leaving 11 bases between their ends. Sequences MGHRA (CDR1) and YSYEKL (CDR2) are obtained from the germline V gene. Participants in the prospective study were enrolled through a virtual design, were aged roughly 18 to 100 years, and lived in approximately 24 United States geographic areas. To assign participants to cohorts, the prospective study relied on clinical history that participants themselves reported in a screening survey and a study questionnaire. Each participant in the prospective study had whole blood, serum and a nasopharyngeal or oropharyngeal swab collected by mobile phlebotomists. Prospective study participants could optionally give additional blood draws and questionnaires over a roughly 2-month period. Before DNA extraction, prospective study blood samples were shipped either frozen or at room temperature.

As for this clone: Its antigen is still unknown. It has no much larger one-base neighbor in the sample; base qualities were not kept.

Recombination joined TRBV4-1 with TRBJ1-1; TRBD1 is a weak D gene call, 6 bases matching. The receptor was derived from a man aged 25-45 years with acute COVID-19. The sample taken for sequencing was PBMCs or T cells enriched from blood (not recorded which). The nucleotide sequence reads as follows: TGCGCCAGCAGCCAAGAAGGGGGACGTATGAACACTGAAGCTTTCTTT. It translates as CASSQEGGRMNTEAFF.